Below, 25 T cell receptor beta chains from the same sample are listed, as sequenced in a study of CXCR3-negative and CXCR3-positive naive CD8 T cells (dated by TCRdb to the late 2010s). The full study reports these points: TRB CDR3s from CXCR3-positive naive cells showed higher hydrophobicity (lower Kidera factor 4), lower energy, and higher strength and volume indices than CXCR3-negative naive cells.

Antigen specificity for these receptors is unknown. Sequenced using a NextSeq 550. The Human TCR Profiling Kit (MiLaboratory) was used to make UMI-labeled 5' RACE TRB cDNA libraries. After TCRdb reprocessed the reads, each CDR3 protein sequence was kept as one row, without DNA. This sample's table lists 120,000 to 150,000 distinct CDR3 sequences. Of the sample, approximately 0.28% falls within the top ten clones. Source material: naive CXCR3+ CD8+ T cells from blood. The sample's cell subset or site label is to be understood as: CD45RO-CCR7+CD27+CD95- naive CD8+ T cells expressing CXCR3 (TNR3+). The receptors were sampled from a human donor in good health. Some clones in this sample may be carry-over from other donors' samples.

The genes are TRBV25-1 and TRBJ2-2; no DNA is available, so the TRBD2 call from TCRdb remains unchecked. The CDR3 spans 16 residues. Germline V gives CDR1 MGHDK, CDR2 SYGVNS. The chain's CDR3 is CASSEKSGGNTGELFF.

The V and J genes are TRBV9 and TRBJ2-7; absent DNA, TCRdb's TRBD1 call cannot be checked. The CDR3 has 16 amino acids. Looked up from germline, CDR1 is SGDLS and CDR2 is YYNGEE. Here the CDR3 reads CASSVGSGQGDYEQYF.

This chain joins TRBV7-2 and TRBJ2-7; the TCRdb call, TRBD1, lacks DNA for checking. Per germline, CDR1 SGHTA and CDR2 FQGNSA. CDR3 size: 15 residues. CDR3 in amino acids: CASSLVPGIYNEQYF.

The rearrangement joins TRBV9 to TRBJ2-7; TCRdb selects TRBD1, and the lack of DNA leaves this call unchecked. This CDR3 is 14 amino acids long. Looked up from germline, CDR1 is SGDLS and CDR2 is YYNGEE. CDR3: CASSDLGTGSEQYF.

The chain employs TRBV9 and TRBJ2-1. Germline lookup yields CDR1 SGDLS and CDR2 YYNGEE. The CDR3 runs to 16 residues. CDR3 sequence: CASSSPTGGSYNEQFF.

The CDR3 spells CASSLAREYEQYF. The chain couples TRBV7-9 to TRBJ2-7. Germline CDR1 is SEHNR and CDR2 is FQNEAQ (reference sequence). This CDR3 spans 13 amino acids.

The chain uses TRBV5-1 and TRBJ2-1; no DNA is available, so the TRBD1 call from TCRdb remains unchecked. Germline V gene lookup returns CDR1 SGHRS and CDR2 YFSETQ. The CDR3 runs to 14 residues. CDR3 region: CASSRDRDYNEQFF.

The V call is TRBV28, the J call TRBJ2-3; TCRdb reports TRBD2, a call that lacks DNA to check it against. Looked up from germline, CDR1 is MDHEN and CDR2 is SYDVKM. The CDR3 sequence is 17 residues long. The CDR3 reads CASSGDLAGRGTDTQYF.

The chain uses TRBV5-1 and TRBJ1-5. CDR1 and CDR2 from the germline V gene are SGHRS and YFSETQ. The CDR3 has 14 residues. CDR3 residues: CASSLDGGNQPQHF.

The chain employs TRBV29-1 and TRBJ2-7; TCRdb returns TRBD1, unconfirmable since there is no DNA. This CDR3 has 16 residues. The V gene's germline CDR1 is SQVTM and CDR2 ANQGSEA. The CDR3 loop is CSVEVVGDLSSYEQYF.

This CDR3 is CASSHDRGGGSYEQYF. The J gene is TRBJ2-7, the V gene TRBV3-1. This CDR3 is 16 amino acids long. Germline V gene lookup returns CDR1 LGHDT and CDR2 YNNKEL (reference sequence).

CDR3 amino acids: CATSRDSPVSGARNEQFF. The chain carries TRBV15 and TRBJ2-1; the TRBD2 assignment by TCRdb is unverifiable without DNA. The CDR3 sequence is 18 residues long. Germline V gene lookup returns CDR1 LNHNV and CDR2 YYDKDF (reference sequence).

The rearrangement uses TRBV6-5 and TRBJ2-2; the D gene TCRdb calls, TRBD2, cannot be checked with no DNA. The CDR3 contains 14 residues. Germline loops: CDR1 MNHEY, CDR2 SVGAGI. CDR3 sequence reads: CASRSHRGGGELFF.

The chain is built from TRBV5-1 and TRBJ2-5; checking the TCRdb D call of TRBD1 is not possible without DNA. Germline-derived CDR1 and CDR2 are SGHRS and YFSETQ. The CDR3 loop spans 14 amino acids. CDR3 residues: CASSLAGGSETQYF. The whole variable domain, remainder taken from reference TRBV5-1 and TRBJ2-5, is KAGVTQTPRYLIKTRGQQVTLSCSPISGHRSVSWYQQTPGQGLQFLFEYFSETQRNKGNFPGRFSGRQFSNSRSEMNVSTLELGDSALYLCASSLAGGSETQYFGPGTRLLVL.

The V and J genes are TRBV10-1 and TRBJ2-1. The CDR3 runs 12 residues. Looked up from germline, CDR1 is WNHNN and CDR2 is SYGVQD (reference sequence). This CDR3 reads CASSESLNEQFF.

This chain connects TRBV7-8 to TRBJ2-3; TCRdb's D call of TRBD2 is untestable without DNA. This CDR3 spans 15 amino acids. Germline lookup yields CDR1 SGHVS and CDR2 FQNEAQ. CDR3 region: CASSLLAGDADTQYF.

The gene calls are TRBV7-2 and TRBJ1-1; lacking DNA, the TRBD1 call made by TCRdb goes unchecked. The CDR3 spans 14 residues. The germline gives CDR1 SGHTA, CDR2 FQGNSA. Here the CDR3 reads CASIYRDRGTEAFF.

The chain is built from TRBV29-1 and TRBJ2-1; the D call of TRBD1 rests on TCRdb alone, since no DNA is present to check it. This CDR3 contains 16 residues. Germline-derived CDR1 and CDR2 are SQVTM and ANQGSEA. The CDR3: CSVEEGQGATYNEQFF.

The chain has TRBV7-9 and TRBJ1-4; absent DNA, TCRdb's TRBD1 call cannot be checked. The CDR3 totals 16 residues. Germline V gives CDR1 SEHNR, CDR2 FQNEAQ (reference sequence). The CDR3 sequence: CASSYLVTGYNEKLFF.

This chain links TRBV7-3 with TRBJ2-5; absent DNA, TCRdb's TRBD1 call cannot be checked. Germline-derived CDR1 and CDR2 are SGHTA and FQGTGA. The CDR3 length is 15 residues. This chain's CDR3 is CASSWAGGQSETQYF.

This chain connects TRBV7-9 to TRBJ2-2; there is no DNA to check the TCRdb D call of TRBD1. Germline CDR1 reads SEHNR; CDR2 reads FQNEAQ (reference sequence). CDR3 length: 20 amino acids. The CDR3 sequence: CASSPSAETRQGKLTGELFF.

CDR3 residues: CASSSYGTSGGVSYNEQFF. The chain employs TRBV5-1 and TRBJ2-1; TCRdb selects TRBD2, and the lack of DNA leaves this call unchecked. The CDR3 spans 19 residues. Germline CDR1 reads SGHRS; CDR2 reads YFSETQ.

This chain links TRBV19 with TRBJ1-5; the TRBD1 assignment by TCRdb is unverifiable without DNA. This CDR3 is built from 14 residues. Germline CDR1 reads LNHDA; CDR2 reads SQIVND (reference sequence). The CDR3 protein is CASSVQGLDQPQHF.

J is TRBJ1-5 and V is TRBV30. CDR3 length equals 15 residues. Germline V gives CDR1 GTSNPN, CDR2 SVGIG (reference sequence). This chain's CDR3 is CAWSVMEQHNQPQHF.

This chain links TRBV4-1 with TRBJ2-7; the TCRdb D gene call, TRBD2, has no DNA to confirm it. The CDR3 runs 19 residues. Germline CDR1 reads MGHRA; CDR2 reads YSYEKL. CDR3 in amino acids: CTSSQDAGLAGTFSYEQYF.